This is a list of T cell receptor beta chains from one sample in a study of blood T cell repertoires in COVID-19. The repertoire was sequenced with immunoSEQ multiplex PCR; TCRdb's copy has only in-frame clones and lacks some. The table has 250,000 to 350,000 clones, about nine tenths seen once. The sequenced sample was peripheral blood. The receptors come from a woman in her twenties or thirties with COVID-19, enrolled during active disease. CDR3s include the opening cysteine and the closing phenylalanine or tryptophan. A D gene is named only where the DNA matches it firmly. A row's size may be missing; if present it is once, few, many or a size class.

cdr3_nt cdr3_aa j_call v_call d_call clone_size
TGTGCCAGCGGACCGACAGGGGGAAGGACCGGGGAGCTGTTTTTT CASGPTGGRTGELFF TRBJ2-2 TRBV9 TRBD1 .
TGTGCCAGCAGCGTAGATTCGTGGGCTACCACCGAGCAGTACTTC CASSVDSWATTEQYF TRBJ2-7 TRBV9 . .
TGTGCCAGCAGCTCCTGGACTAGCGGAACTAGCACAGATACGCAGTATTTT CASSSWTSGTSTDTQYF TRBJ2-3 TRBV7-2 TRBD2 .
TGTGCCTGGATGGAGGGGACTGAAGCTTTCTTT CAWMEGTEAFF TRBJ1-1 TRBV30 . .
TGCAGCGCCCCTAACGGTGGGGGCCAGAATTCGCCCCAGCATTTT CSAPNGGGQNSPQHF TRBJ1-5 TRBV29-1 . .
TGTGCCAGCGCCCGGACAGGGGGTGAATTAGGCTACACCTTC CASARTGGELGYTF TRBJ1-2 TRBV18 TRBD1 .
TGCGCCAGCAGTGAGGGTCCAGGGGGCGGGTCACCCCTCCACTTT CASSEGPGGGSPLHF TRBJ1-6 TRBV10-2 TRBD1 .
TGTGCCAGCAGCCCGTTTGGGACTACCCTGAACACCGGGGAGCTGTTTTTT CASSPFGTTLNTGELFF TRBJ2-2 TRBV11-2 TRBD2 .
TGTGCCATCAGTGGGCAGGGGATAGGGTACAATGAGCAGTTCTTC CAISGQGIGYNEQFF TRBJ2-1 TRBV10-3 . .
TGTGCCAGCAGCCTCTTCCGGGACAGCTACGAGCAGTACTTC CASSLFRDSYEQYF TRBJ2-7 TRBV21-1 . .
TGTGCCAGCAGTGAGGGACTAGCGGGGGGAAATGAGCAGTTCTTC CASSEGLAGGNEQFF TRBJ2-1 TRBV2 TRBD2 once
TGTGCCACCGGACAGGCCTCCGGGGAGCTGTTTTTT CATGQASGELFF TRBJ2-2 TRBV10-3 TRBD1 .
TGCAGCGTTGTAAGCGGGAGATACGAGCAGTACTTC CSVVSGRYEQYF TRBJ2-7 TRBV29-1 TRBD2 .
TGTGCCAGCAGTGAAATAGCGGGTCGGCGTACGCAGTATTTT CASSEIAGRRTQYF TRBJ2-3 TRBV2 TRBD2 once
TGCAGCGTTGTGGAGGTACTCGGCAATCAGCCCCAGCATTTT CSVVEVLGNQPQHF TRBJ1-5 TRBV29-1 . .
TGTGCCAGCAGTCTCGCGGGGGGGAATGGCTACACCTTC CASSLAGGNGYTF TRBJ1-2 TRBV9 . few
TGCGCCAGCAGCCAAGATCAGGACAGCCTGAGGACCGGGGAGCTGTTTTTT CASSQDQDSLRTGELFF TRBJ2-2 TRBV4-1 . .
TGCGCCCGCGGGCCAGTTAGCTCCTACAATGAGCAGTTCTTC CARGPVSSYNEQFF TRBJ2-1 TRBV5-1 . .
TGTGCCAGCAGAACAACCGGGACAGCGAACACTGAAGCTTTCTTT CASRTTGTANTEAFF TRBJ1-1 TRBV7-9 TRBD1 .
TGTGCCAGAAGCCAAAGGGGCTCTAGGAACACTGAAGCTTTCTTT CARSQRGSRNTEAFF TRBJ1-1 TRBV5-3 . .
TGTGCCACCAGCAGAGGGCTAGCGGCAACCTACAATGAGCAGTTCTTC CATSRGLAATYNEQFF TRBJ2-1 TRBV15 TRBD2 .
TGCGCCAGCAGCTCGTCAGGGGTGGGAGAGACCCAGTACTTC CASSSSGVGETQYF TRBJ2-5 TRBV5-1 . .
TGTGCCATCAGTGCCTCCGGGACAGGGGGTAGGTCCTACGAGCAGTACTTC CAISASGTGGRSYEQYF TRBJ2-7 TRBV10-3 TRBD1 few